This TCR beta chain was obtained from a study of blood T cell repertoires in COVID-19. In germline, CDR1 is SGHDN, CDR2 FVKESK. The V gene lost 1 base and the J gene lost 4 bases, with 13 bases spanning the gap. The CDR3 length is 15 residues. Assay: immunoSEQ multiplex PCR; the TCRdb copy retains only in-frame clones and omits some. Here the sample spans approximately 160,000 clones, just over 85% being singletons. Sequencing was done on a sample of peripheral blood. The clonotype was recovered from a man aged 45-65 years with active or convalescent COVID-19. The chain has TRBV14 and TRBJ1-2; possibly TRBD1 for D (6 bases). DNA for the CDR3: TGTGCCAGCAGCCAAGGGGGGCAGGGGCTCTATGGCTACACCTTC. Protein product: CASSQGGQGLYGYTF.